The 21 T cell receptor beta chains below were found in one sample sequenced in a study of circulating and synovial CD4+ cells in juvenile arthritis. Profiling relied on immunoSEQ multiplex PCR, and the TCRdb table lists in-frame clones only, not all of them. The repertoire holds about 32,000 clones, with around 96% as singletons. The sequenced sample consisted of CD4+ T cells from blood. The receptors come from a human donor with juvenile idiopathic arthritis.

This rearrangement joins TRBV11-3 to TRBJ2-7; 7 bases map to TRBD1. Germline loops: CDR1 SGHNT, CDR2 YENEEA. The CDR3 is made up of 15 amino acids. The V gene end was trimmed by 6 bases and the J gene end by 0 bases; junction bases not matched to a gene: 8. This CDR3 reads CASSYRQGSSYEQYF. In nucleotides, the CDR3 is TGTGCCAGCAGTTACCGACAGGGAAGCTCCTACGAGCAGTACTTC.

The sample holds one count of this clone. The chain has TRBV5-1 and TRBJ2-3; D remains unclear. The CDR3 totals 13 residues. From germline, CDR1 is SGHRS and CDR2 YFSETQ. The ends were cut back, 4 bases at V and 3 bases at J, with 9 bases in the middle. CDR3 amino acids: CASSPLRTDTQYF. The CDR3 DNA reads TGCGCCAGCAGCCCGTTGAGGACAGATACGCAGTATTTT.

V is TRBV6-5 and J is TRBJ1-1; 8 bases are a match to TRBD1. This CDR3 comprises 15 residues. Losses at the gene ends were 4 bases for V and 2 bases for J; bases not matched to a gene: 6. Germline V CDR1 and CDR2: MNHEY, SVGAGI. CDR3 bases: TGTGCCAGCAGTTTTAAACCAGGGGGCAACACTGAAGCTTTCTTT. Its translation is CASSFKPGGNTEAFF.

This clone was observed a single time. The rearrangement links TRBV7-9 to TRBJ1-2; 8 bases match TRBD1. Germline-derived CDR1 and CDR2 are SEHNR and FQNEAQ (reference sequence). The CDR3 is 12 residues long. J gave up 8 bases and V 5 bases, and 4 bases lay outside the gene matches. CDR3 sequence: CASSGGQGGYTF. CDR3 DNA: TGTGCCAGCAGCGGAGGACAGGGAGGCTACACCTTC.

J is TRBJ1-5 and V is TRBV10-3, with D possibly being TRBD1 (5 bases). The germline V gene has CDR1 ENHRY and CDR2 SYGVKD. Between the trimmed V and J ends, which lost 2 bases and 1 base, there was a span of 15 bases. The CDR3 length is 17 residues. CDR3 region: CAISERAGAASNQPQHF. The CDR3, as DNA: TGTGCCATCAGTGAGAGGGCTGGGGCAGCAAGCAATCAGCCCCAGCATTTT.

The V call is TRBV7-6, the J call TRBJ2-1, with D possibly TRBD2 on 6 matching bases. The CDR3 contains 15 residues. Germline values: CDR1 SGHVS, CDR2 FNYEAQ. The V end was cut by 5 bases, the J end by 3 bases, with 14 bases between. The CDR3 protein is CASSGRGRFYNEQFF. The CDR3 DNA reads as TGTGCCAGCAGCGGTCGGGGGAGATTCTACAATGAGCAGTTCTTC.

The chain recombines TRBV29-1 with TRBJ2-4; D may be TRBD2 (5 bases). The CDR3 has 14 residues. Deletions cut 3 bases from V and 0 bases from J, with 9 bases between. Germline V gene data show CDR1 as SQVTM and CDR2 as ANQGSEA. CDR3 sequence (DNA): TGCAGCGTTGAGGGAGTTTTAGCCAAAAACATTCAGTACTTC. Protein product: CSVEGVLAKNIQYF.

The gene calls are TRBV9 and TRBJ2-2, with a possible D match to TRBD2 (5 bases). Germline V gene lookup returns CDR1 SGDLS and CDR2 YYNGEE. V lost 4 bases and J 3 bases, leaving 13 bases between the germline ends. The CDR3 loop spans 15 amino acids. The CDR3, as DNA: TGTGCCAGCAGCTTAGGACTGTCGGACACCGGGGAGCTGTTTTTT. This sequence encodes CASSLGLSDTGELFF.

This clone was seen once. V and J are TRBV5-1 and TRBJ2-7; 7 bases line up with TRBD2. CDR1 and CDR2 (germline): SGHRS, YFSETQ. This CDR3 is 14 amino acids long. With 2 bases clipped from V and 2 bases from J, the junction kept 4 bases outside the gene matches. In nucleotides, the CDR3 is TGCGCCAGCAGCTTAGCGGGAAATCCCTACGAGCAGTACTTC. It codes for CASSLAGNPYEQYF.

This chain uses TRBV2 with TRBJ2-7, with TRBD2 matching over 14 bases. The germline V gene has CDR1 SNHLY and CDR2 FYNNEI. This CDR3 has 15 residues. V lost 6 bases to trimming and J lost 4 bases; unmatched junction nucleotides: 5. CDR3 sequence reads: CASRPTSGGAYEQYF. As DNA, the CDR3 is TGTGCCAGCAGGCCGACTAGCGGGGGGGCTTACGAGCAGTACTTC. Together with reference TRBV2 and TRBJ2-7, the CDR3 gives the full variable domain: EPEVTQTPSHQVTQMGQEVILRCVPISNHLYFYWYRQILGQKVEFLVSFYNNEISEKSEIFDDQFSVERPDGSNFTLKIRSTKLEDSAMYFCASRPTSGGAYEQYFGPGTRLTVT.

The chain recombines TRBV9 with TRBJ2-3; 7 nucleotides line up with TRBD2. Germline values: CDR1 SGDLS, CDR2 YYNGEE. This CDR3 comprises 15 residues. V shed 3 bases and J 0 bases; nucleotides not matched to a gene: 4. CDR3 loop: CASSGEGMSTDTQYF. DNA for the CDR3: TGTGCCAGCAGCGGGGAGGGGATGAGCACAGATACGCAGTATTTT. Drawing the rest from reference TRBV9 and TRBJ2-3, the complete variable domain is DSGVTQTPKHLITATGQRVTLRCSPRSGDLSVYWYQQSLDQGLQFLIQYYNGEERAKGNILERFSAQQFPDLHSELNLSSLELGDSALYFCASSGEGMSTDTQYFGPGTRLTVL.

The rearrangement joins TRBV19 to TRBJ2-5; 12 bases map to TRBD1. V lost 4 bases, J lost 2 bases, and 2 bases stayed unmatched. From germline, CDR1 is LNHDA and CDR2 SQIVND (reference sequence). This CDR3 comprises 15 residues. For the CDR3, the DNA is TGTGCCAGTAGTAGGGGACAGGGGGCGCAAGAGACCCAGTACTTC. The encoded protein is CASSRGQGAQETQYF.

This sequence joins TRBV18 and TRBJ2-7; TRBD1 matches 8 bases. Losses at the gene ends were 3 bases for V and 6 bases for J; bases not matched to a gene: 7. Germline values: CDR1 KGHSH, CDR2 LQKENI. This CDR3 has 14 amino acids. The CDR3, as DNA: TGTGCCAGCTCACCCTCCAGGGGGCAGAGCGAGCAGTACTTC. This sequence encodes CASSPSRGQSEQYF.

The chain carries TRBV7-6 and TRBJ2-7, with 11 bases fitting TRBD2. The CDR3 is made up of 15 amino acids. The germline CDR1 and CDR2 sequences are SGHVS and FNYEAQ. Losses at the gene ends were 5 bases for V and 5 bases for J; bases not matched to a gene: 8. The CDR3 nucleotides are TGTGCCAGCAGCACGACTAGCGGGGAGGTCAACGAGCAGTACTTC. The encoded protein is CASSTTSGEVNEQYF.

This clone was recorded only once. The chain uses TRBV2 and TRBJ2-7, with D possibly TRBD2 on 6 matching bases. V dropped 10 bases and J dropped 5 bases, with 18 bases sitting between them. The CDR3 runs 13 residues. From germline, CDR1 is SNHLY and CDR2 FYNNEI. The CDR3 spells CATAQEGPDEQYF. The CDR3 DNA is TGTGCCACCGCCCAGGAGGGCCCCGACGAGCAGTACTTC.

The chain is built from TRBV6-1 and TRBJ2-2; TRBD2 agrees at 11 bases. The CDR3 runs to 16 residues. With 2 bases clipped from V and 2 bases from J, the junction kept 1 base outside the gene matches. CDR1 and CDR2 from the germline V gene are MNHNS and SASEGT. CDR3 region: CASSELAGGNTGELFF. In nucleotides, the CDR3 is TGTGCCAGCAGTGAACTAGCGGGGGGAAACACCGGGGAGCTGTTTTTT.

DNA for the CDR3: TGTGCCAGTAGTATAGAGGGGGCCATCAATCAGCCCCAGCATTTT. Protein: CASSIEGAINQPQHF. The rearrangement joins TRBV19 to TRBJ1-5; D is possibly TRBD1 (6 bases). This CDR3 has 15 residues. V shed 0 bases and J shed 3 bases, with 9 bases lying between them. Germline V gives CDR1 LNHDA, CDR2 SQIVND (reference sequence).

This clone came up once. V is TRBV2 and J is TRBJ2-2; D gene ambiguous. The CDR3 has 15 amino acids. V was pared by 4 bases and J by 4 bases, with 13 bases between. CDR1 is SNHLY, CDR2 FYNNEI, per germline. CDR3: CASSGEQPGTGELFF. The DNA of the CDR3 is TGTGCCAGCAGTGGTGAACAGCCAGGCACCGGGGAGCTGTTTTTT.

Comment on this clone: An end of the junction does not agree with germline; a read error may underlie this. The chain links TRBV9 to TRBJ2-7, with D perhaps matching TRBD1 (5 bases). Germline V gives CDR1 SGDLS, CDR2 YYNGEE. The CDR3 is made up of 10 amino acids. The CDR3: CASSVGRGGF. The CDR3 DNA is TGTGCCAGCAGCGTAGGAAGGGGCGGATTC.

Here the CDR3 reads CASSVVSAGGPNEQFF. DNA of the CDR3: TGTGCCAGCAGCGTAGTTTCAGCGGGGGGGCCCAATGAGCAGTTCTTC. V gene TRBV9 combines with J gene TRBJ2-1; 10 bases fit TRBD2. The CDR3 is 16 amino acids. V trimming: 0 bases; J trimming: 6 bases; junction bases outside the gene matches: 6. Germline assignment: CDR1 SGDLS and CDR2 YYNGEE.

J is TRBJ2-7 and V is TRBV19; perhaps TRBD2 as D (6 bases). In germline, CDR1 is LNHDA, CDR2 SQIVND (reference sequence). CDR3 size: 13 residues. V dropped 2 bases and J dropped 7 bases, with 12 bases sitting between them. CDR3 coding DNA: TGTGCCAGTAGTATAAGCCCCGCGGGGGAGCAGTACTTC. Its protein product is CASSISPAGEQYF.